Sequencing of this T cell receptor (beta chain) was carried out in a study of read filtering for tumor transcriptome and immune sequencing. Overall study findings and caveats: RNA-seq captured clonotypes less deeply and reliably than IR-seq. Without single-read clonotypes, shared clonotype proportions correlated more between IR-seq and RNA-seq. The CD138-negative fraction was mixed bone marrow immune cells, not pure T cells. Approximately 82% of IR-seq clonotypes had a single read, yet these held around 3.5% of reads.

This library used roughly 370 ng RNA and molecular barcoded adaptors spanning alpha/delta and beta/gamma chains. TCRdb independently ran MiXCR on the reads; one entry per CDR3 protein. Seen here are 100,000 to 150,000 distinct CDR3 sequences, under 15% observed once, and the top ten hold about 10%. From germline, CDR1 is LGHNA and CDR2 YNFKEQ. V gave up 0 bases and J gave up 4 bases, with 2 bases separating them. The CDR3 runs 12 residues. Comments on this clonotype: What it binds is not known.

What was sequenced was a population of CD138-negative cells sorted from bone marrow. The chain carries TRBV4-2 and TRBJ2-3; D not resolved. The TCR comes from a donor aged 40 or over with multiple myeloma. The CDR3 loop reads CASSQEPDTQYF. The CDR3 bases are TGTGCCAGCAGCCAAGAGCCAGATACGCAGTATTTT.